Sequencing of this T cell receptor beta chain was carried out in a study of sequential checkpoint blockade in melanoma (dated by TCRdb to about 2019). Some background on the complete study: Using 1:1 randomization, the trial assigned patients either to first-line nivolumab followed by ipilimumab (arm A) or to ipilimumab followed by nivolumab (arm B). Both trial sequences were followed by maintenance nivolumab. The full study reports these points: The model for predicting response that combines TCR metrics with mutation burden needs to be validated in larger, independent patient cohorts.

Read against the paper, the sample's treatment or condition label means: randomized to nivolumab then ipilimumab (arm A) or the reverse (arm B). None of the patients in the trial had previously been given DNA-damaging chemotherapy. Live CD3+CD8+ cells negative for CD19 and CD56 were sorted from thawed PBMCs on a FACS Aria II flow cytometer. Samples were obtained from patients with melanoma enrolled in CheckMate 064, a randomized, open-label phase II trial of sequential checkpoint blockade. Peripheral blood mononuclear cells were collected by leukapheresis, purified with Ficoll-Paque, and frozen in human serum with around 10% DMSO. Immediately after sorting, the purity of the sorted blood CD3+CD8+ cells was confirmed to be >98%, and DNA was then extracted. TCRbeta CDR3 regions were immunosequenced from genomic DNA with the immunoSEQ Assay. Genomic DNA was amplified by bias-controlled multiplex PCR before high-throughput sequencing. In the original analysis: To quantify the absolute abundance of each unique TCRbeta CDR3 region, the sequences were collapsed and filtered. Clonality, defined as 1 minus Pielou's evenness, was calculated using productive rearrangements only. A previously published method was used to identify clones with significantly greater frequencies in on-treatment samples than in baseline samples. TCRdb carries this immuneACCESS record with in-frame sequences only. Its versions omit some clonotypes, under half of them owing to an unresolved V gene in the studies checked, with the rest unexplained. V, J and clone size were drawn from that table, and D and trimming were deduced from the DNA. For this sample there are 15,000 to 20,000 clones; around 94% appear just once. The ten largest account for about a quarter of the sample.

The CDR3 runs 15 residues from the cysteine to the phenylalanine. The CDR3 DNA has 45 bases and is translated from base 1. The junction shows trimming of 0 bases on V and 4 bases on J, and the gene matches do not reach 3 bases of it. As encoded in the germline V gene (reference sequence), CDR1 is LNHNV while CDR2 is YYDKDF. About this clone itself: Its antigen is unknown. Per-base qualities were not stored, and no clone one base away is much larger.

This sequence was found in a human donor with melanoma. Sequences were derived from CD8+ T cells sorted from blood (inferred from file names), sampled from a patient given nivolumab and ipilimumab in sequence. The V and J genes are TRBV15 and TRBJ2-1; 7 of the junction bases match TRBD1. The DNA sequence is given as TGTGCCACCAGCAGAGAAGGGGGACAGTACAATGAGCAGTTCTTC. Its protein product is CATSREGGQYNEQFF.